This is a list of T cell receptor beta chains from one sample in a study of CD8 T cells in ankylosing spondylitis. TCRdb recomputed calls from the 5' RACE reads with MiXCR, one row per CDR3 protein. The repertoire includes 200,000 or so distinct CDR3 sequences, 10% to 15% of them detected once, and roughly 9.6% sits in the top ten. Sample: blood, either unsorted or a sorted T cell fraction (not recorded which). These receptors came from a female donor with ankylosing spondylitis or in good health (not recorded which). Each CDR3 is given with its conserved first and last residue. The D gene is left open where the match is weak. The size entry is marked missing in some rows and otherwise reads once, few, many or a size class.

clone size: many; V gene: TRBV15; J gene: TRBJ2-5; D gene: -; CDR3 protein: CATSRQTAQETQYF; CDR3 DNA: TGTGCCACCAGCCGACAGACGGCCCAAGAGACCCAGTACTTC
clone size: many; V gene: TRBV29-1; J gene: TRBJ2-3; D gene: TRBD1; CDR3 protein: CSVGQGADTQYF; CDR3 DNA: TGCAGCGTCGGACAGGGCGCAGATACGCAGTATTTT
clone size: many; V gene: TRBV7-9; J gene: TRBJ2-6; D gene: -; CDR3 protein: CASSLRASGANVLTF; CDR3 DNA: TGTGCCAGCAGCTTAAGGGCGTCTGGGGCCAACGTCCTGACTTTC
clone size: -; V gene: TRBV9; J gene: TRBJ2-7; D gene: TRBD2; CDR3 protein: CASSVGLAGSYEQYF; CDR3 DNA: TGTGCCAGCAGCGTAGGGCTAGCGGGAAGCTACGAGCAGTACTTC
clone size: many; V gene: TRBV29-1; J gene: TRBJ1-2; D gene: TRBD1; CDR3 protein: CSVLGQGIGRGYTF; CDR3 DNA: TGCAGCGTCCTAGGACAGGGGATAGGTCGTGGCTACACCTTC
clone size: many; V gene: TRBV5-6; J gene: TRBJ1-3; D gene: -; CDR3 protein: CASSYFRGSGNTIYF; CDR3 DNA: TGTGCCAGCAGCTACTTTCGAGGCTCTGGAAACACCATATATTTT
clone size: many; V gene: TRBV29-1; J gene: TRBJ2-5; D gene: TRBD1; CDR3 protein: CSVDPGAGGETQYF; CDR3 DNA: TGCAGCGTTGACCCCGGGGCAGGGGGAGAGACCCAGTACTTC
clone size: -; V gene: TRBV18; J gene: TRBJ2-5; D gene: -; CDR3 protein: CASSRSAQETQYF; CDR3 DNA: TGTGCCAGCTCACGATCCGCCCAAGAGACCCAGTACTTC
clone size: -; V gene: TRBV7-3; J gene: TRBJ2-3; D gene: TRBD1; CDR3 protein: CASSPYHRGRTDTQYF; CDR3 DNA: TGTGCCAGCAGTCCATACCACAGGGGGCGGACAGATACGCAGTATTTT
clone size: many; V gene: TRBV27; J gene: TRBJ2-7; D gene: -; CDR3 protein: CASSITGTHTPYEQYF; CDR3 DNA: TGTGCCAGCAGTATTACCGGGACCCACACTCCCTACGAGCAGTACTTC
clone size: -; V gene: TRBV29-1; J gene: TRBJ2-2; D gene: -; CDR3 protein: CSVAGRRDGELFF; CDR3 DNA: TGCAGCGTTGCGGGGAGACGGGACGGGGAGCTGTTTTTT
clone size: many; V gene: TRBV10-3; J gene: TRBJ2-7; D gene: TRBD1; CDR3 protein: CAIRMTGDVVGEQYF; CDR3 DNA: TGTGCCATCAGGATGACAGGGGACGTCGTCGGCGAGCAGTACTTC
clone size: few; V gene: TRBV7-2; J gene: TRBJ2-1; D gene: -; CDR3 protein: CASSLDYSNEQFF; CDR3 DNA: TGTGCCAGCAGCTTAGACTACTCCAATGAGCAGTTCTTC
clone size: many; V gene: TRBV12-3/TRBV12-4; J gene: TRBJ1-1; D gene: TRBD1; CDR3 protein: CASVGSADRGTEAFF; CDR3 DNA: TGTGCCAGCGTCGGATCCGCAGACAGGGGCACTGAAGCTTTCTTT
clone size: many; V gene: TRBV7-8; J gene: TRBJ1-1; D gene: -; CDR3 protein: CASSSVWRAQNTEAFF; CDR3 DNA: TGTGCCAGCAGCTCCGTCTGGAGGGCACAGAACACTGAAGCTTTCTTT
clone size: many; V gene: TRBV24-1; J gene: TRBJ2-2; D gene: -; CDR3 protein: CATSAQGSTGELFF; CDR3 DNA: TGTGCCACCAGTGCACAGGGCAGCACCGGGGAGCTGTTTTTT
clone size: -; V gene: TRBV20-1; J gene: TRBJ2-1; D gene: TRBD2; CDR3 protein: CSARVELAGGYNEQFF; CDR3 DNA: TGCAGTGCTAGGGTAGAACTAGCGGGGGGCTACAATGAGCAGTTCTTC
clone size: many; V gene: TRBV5-1; J gene: TRBJ1-1; D gene: TRBD1; CDR3 protein: CASSLVDREGTEAFF; CDR3 DNA: TGCGCCAGCAGCTTGGTTGACAGGGAGGGCACTGAAGCTTTCTTT
clone size: -; V gene: TRBV6-5; J gene: TRBJ1-2; D gene: -; CDR3 protein: CASSYLRIGQPYGYTF; CDR3 DNA: TGTGCCAGCAGTTATCTCCGCATCGGGCAGCCCTATGGCTACACCTTC
clone size: -; V gene: TRBV27; J gene: TRBJ2-1; D gene: TRBD2; CDR3 protein: CASSISGASYNEQFF; CDR3 DNA: TGTGCCAGCAGTATTAGCGGGGCCTCCTACAATGAGCAGTTCTTC
clone size: -; V gene: TRBV19; J gene: TRBJ1-3; D gene: -; CDR3 protein: CASSMSAGNTIYF; CDR3 DNA: TGTGCCAGTAGTATGTCAGCTGGAAACACCATATATTTT
clone size: few; V gene: TRBV12-3/TRBV12-4; J gene: TRBJ2-1; D gene: TRBD2; CDR3 protein: CASSTGSFASGYNEQFF; CDR3 DNA: TGTGCCAGCAGTACCGGGTCCTTTGCTAGCGGTTACAATGAGCAGTTCTTC
clone size: many; V gene: TRBV7-8; J gene: TRBJ1-6; D gene: -; CDR3 protein: CASSLVTGTNSPLHF; CDR3 DNA: TGTGCCAGCAGCTTAGTAACAGGGACGAATTCACCCCTCCACTTT
clone size: -; V gene: TRBV11-2; J gene: TRBJ2-1; D gene: -; CDR3 protein: CASSTTGGPLREGYNEQFF; CDR3 DNA: TGTGCCAGCAGCACTACAGGGGGCCCCTTGCGGGAGGGTTACAATGAGCAGTTCTTC
clone size: many; V gene: TRBV6-5; J gene: TRBJ1-3; D gene: -; CDR3 protein: CASSYSARAYHSGNTIYF; CDR3 DNA: TGTGCCAGCAGTTACTCGGCCAGGGCATACCACTCTGGAAACACCATATATTTT
clone size: many; V gene: TRBV5-1; J gene: TRBJ2-3; D gene: -; CDR3 protein: CASSLDGRRRADTQYF; CDR3 DNA: TGCGCCAGCAGCTTGGATGGTAGGAGGAGGGCAGATACGCAGTATTTT
clone size: -; V gene: TRBV7-9; J gene: TRBJ2-7; D gene: -; CDR3 protein: CASSLGREVYEQYF; CDR3 DNA: TGTGCCAGCTCCCTGGGCAGGGAAGTCTACGAGCAGTACTTC
clone size: -; V gene: TRBV6-2/TRBV6-3; J gene: TRBJ1-5; D gene: -; CDR3 protein: CASSYGVSNQPQHF; CDR3 DNA: TGTGCCAGCAGTTACGGAGTGAGCAATCAGCCCCAGCATTTT
clone size: -; V gene: TRBV28; J gene: TRBJ2-5; D gene: -; CDR3 protein: CASSLAGRLETQYF; CDR3 DNA: TGTGCCAGCAGTTTAGCAGGGAGGCTGGAGACCCAGTACTTC
clone size: many; V gene: TRBV4-2; J gene: TRBJ2-2; D gene: -; CDR3 protein: CASSQGSNTGELFF; CDR3 DNA: TGTGCCAGCAGCCAGGGATCGAACACCGGGGAGCTGTTTTTT
clone size: -; V gene: TRBV3-1; J gene: TRBJ2-3; D gene: -; CDR3 protein: CASSEGADTQYF; CDR3 DNA: TGTGCCAGCTCTGAAGGGGCAGATACGCAGTATTTT
clone size: -; V gene: TRBV30; J gene: TRBJ1-2; D gene: -; CDR3 protein: CAWTGSRTAYGYTF; CDR3 DNA: TGTGCCTGGACAGGCTCCCGGACCGCCTATGGCTACACCTTC
clone size: -; V gene: TRBV7-4; J gene: TRBJ1-4; D gene: TRBD1; CDR3 protein: CASSLEPGPPRDRGNEKLFF; CDR3 DNA: TGTGCCAGCAGCTTAGAGCCCGGCCCCCCCCGGGACAGGGGGAATGAAAAACTGTTTTTT
clone size: -; V gene: TRBV7-8; J gene: TRBJ2-5; D gene: -; CDR3 protein: CASSSYGQIQETQYF; CDR3 DNA: TGTGCCAGCAGCTCTTACGGGCAGATCCAAGAGACCCAGTACTTC
clone size: few; V gene: TRBV12-3/TRBV12-4; J gene: TRBJ2-1; D gene: TRBD2; CDR3 protein: CASSPDTGTSVNNEQFF; CDR3 DNA: TGTGCCAGCAGTCCGGATACCGGGACTAGCGTGAACAATGAGCAGTTCTTC
clone size: few; V gene: TRBV5-1; J gene: TRBJ2-7; D gene: TRBD1; CDR3 protein: CATATGSSYEQYF; CDR3 DNA: TGCGCCACTGCGACAGGGAGCTCCTACGAGCAGTACTTC
clone size: many; V gene: TRBV5-1; J gene: TRBJ1-4; D gene: TRBD1; CDR3 protein: CASSLAGQGNEKLFF; CDR3 DNA: TGCGCCAGCAGCTTGGCCGGACAGGGGAATGAAAAACTGTTTTTT
clone size: many; V gene: TRBV3-1; J gene: TRBJ2-1; D gene: -; CDR3 protein: CASSQAGVARNEQFF; CDR3 DNA: TGTGCCAGCAGCCAGGCAGGGGTAGCGCGGAATGAGCAGTTCTTC
clone size: many; V gene: TRBV19; J gene: TRBJ2-1; D gene: -; CDR3 protein: CASSWLANTMEQFF; CDR3 DNA: TGTGCCAGTAGTTGGCTAGCGAATACAATGGAGCAGTTCTTC
clone size: -; V gene: TRBV4-2; J gene: TRBJ2-1; D gene: -; CDR3 protein: CASSPDQRNNEQFF; CDR3 DNA: TGTGCCAGCAGCCCAGACCAGCGGAACAATGAGCAGTTCTTC
clone size: few; V gene: TRBV30; J gene: TRBJ1-2; D gene: -; CDR3 protein: CAWSVLGRVYGYTF; CDR3 DNA: TGTGCCTGGAGTGTATTGGGCAGGGTCTATGGCTACACCTTC
clone size: -; V gene: TRBV5-1; J gene: TRBJ2-5; D gene: TRBD1; CDR3 protein: CASGDRVSETQYF; CDR3 DNA: TGCGCCAGCGGCGACAGGGTCAGCGAGACCCAGTACTTC
clone size: many; V gene: TRBV7-2; J gene: TRBJ2-1; D gene: TRBD2; CDR3 protein: CASSRTSGSHNEQFF; CDR3 DNA: TGTGCCAGCAGCAGGACTAGCGGGAGCCACAATGAGCAGTTCTTC
clone size: -; V gene: TRBV6-1; J gene: TRBJ1-3; D gene: -; CDR3 protein: CASSEGAFGNTIYF; CDR3 DNA: TGTGCCAGCAGTGAAGGGGCGTTCGGAAACACCATATATTTT
clone size: many; V gene: TRBV9; J gene: TRBJ2-1; D gene: TRBD2; CDR3 protein: CASSVAGTSGNEQFF; CDR3 DNA: TGTGCCAGCAGCGTAGCCGGGACTAGTGGGAATGAGCAGTTCTTC
clone size: many; V gene: TRBV29-1; J gene: TRBJ1-1; D gene: -; CDR3 protein: CSVVVSSTNTEAFF; CDR3 DNA: TGCAGCGTTGTGGTTTCTAGTACGAACACTGAAGCTTTCTTT
clone size: many; V gene: TRBV12-3/TRBV12-4; J gene: TRBJ1-1; D gene: -; CDR3 protein: CASSLGGLVAFF; CDR3 DNA: TGTGCCAGCAGTTTAGGGGGGCTGGTAGCTTTCTTT
clone size: many; V gene: TRBV20-1; J gene: TRBJ1-1; D gene: TRBD1; CDR3 protein: CSARGGGTGNTEAFF; CDR3 DNA: TGCAGTGCTAGAGGGGGTGGGACAGGGAACACTGAAGCTTTCTTT